This TCR beta chain is drawn from a study of early T cells in non-severe SARS-CoV-2 infection. Study-level information: Chains stayed unpaired after sequencing of bulk RNA from unsorted whole blood.

The CDR3 runs 14 residues. Germline V gene sequence: CDR1 MNHNS, CDR2 SASEGT. V gave up 3 bases and J gave up 7 bases, with 13 bases separating them. Unique molecular identifier tags were affixed to discrete cDNA molecules. MiXCR was run by TCRdb on the 5' RACE reads, yielding one entry per CDR3 protein. The table lists roughly 41,000 distinct CDR3 sequences, 4.5% to 5% of them singletons, with roughly 5% in the top ten. This TCR was sampled from an adult who was a healthcare worker with PCR-confirmed SARS-CoV-2 infection or an uninfected control (not recorded which). The chain links TRBV6-1 to TRBJ2-4; possibly TRBD2 for D (6 bases). What was sequenced was whole blood. The CDR3 reads CASSDGGGMNIQYF. For the CDR3, the DNA is TGTGCCAGCAGTGATGGCGGCGGGATGAACATTCAGTACTTC.